The clone carrying this TCR beta chain occurred a few times. Its matching antigen is unknown. The time point here: persistent/refractory GD, antithyroid drugs over 5 years with positive TRAb. The TCR library was made from RNA that had been extracted from PBMCs in TRIzol. Researchers made TCR beta libraries by using iRepertoire HTBI primers and running Arm-PCR on CDR3 regions. Original methodology: Taken together, the samples had 62 TRBV and around 14 TRBJ segments identified. TCRdb redid the calling of the multiplex PCR reads with MiXCR, one entry per CDR3 protein. The V and J calls shown here were made by TCRdb, not taken from the authors' results. This table holds fewer than 550,000 distinct CDR3 sequences, 20% to 25% found once. The sample comes from a study of regulatory T cells in long-lasting Graves disease. Germline V lookup: CDR1 KGHDR, CDR2 SFDVKD. J was trimmed by 4 bases and V by 4 bases; bases with no gene match: 6. The CDR3 is 15 residues long.

Study-wide results and limits: Persistent cases favored TRBV28, TRBJ1-2 and TRBJ2-5.

Sequencing was performed on peripheral blood mononuclear cells (PBMCs), taken when the disease was refractory, from a patient treated with antithyroid drugs. This rearrangement joins TRBV24-1 to TRBJ2-3; TRBD1 matches 8 bases. This clonotype was obtained from a female donor with Graves disease. The CDR3 DNA is TGTGCCACCAGTGACAGACAGGGGCGCGCAGATACGCAGTATTTT. Amino acids: CATSDRQGRADTQYF.